The 5 T cell receptor beta chains listed next were all sequenced from one sample in a study of early stage breast cancer tumors. The repertoire was sequenced with immunoSEQ multiplex PCR; TCRdb's copy has only in-frame clones and lacks some. The sample lists approximately 20,000 clones; roughly 76% were seen once. The sequenced sample was blood. These receptors all come from a person aged 55 to 69 with breast cancer.

This clone was picked up a small number of times. V gene TRBV19 combines with J gene TRBJ1-6; 7 positions agree with TRBD1. The CDR3 length is 14 residues. V lost 7 bases, J lost 2 bases, and 2 bases stayed unmatched. CDR1 and CDR2 (germline): LNHDA, SQIVND (reference sequence). CDR3 sequence (DNA): TGTGCCAGTAAGACAGGGCCCTATAATTCACCCCTCCACTTT. Its translation: CASKTGPYNSPLHF.

This chain uses TRBV6-1 with TRBJ2-5; 8 nucleotides match TRBD1. CDR3 size: 17 residues. Germline-derived CDR1 and CDR2 are MNHNS and SASEGT. The junction had 8 bases not matched to a gene; V was cut back by 1 base and J by 1 base. The CDR3: CASSEGLAGTGQETQYF. DNA for the CDR3: TGTGCCAGCAGTGAAGGACTGGCCGGGACAGGCCAAGAGACCCAGTACTTC.

The chain uses TRBV14 and TRBJ2-3, with TRBD2 matching 10 bases. Trimming took 4 bases from V and 9 from J; bases not matched to a gene: 4. CDR1 SGHDN and CDR2 FVKESK come from the germline V gene. The CDR3 is made up of 13 amino acids. The CDR3 loop reads CASSPPAGGTQYF. In nucleotides, the CDR3 is TGTGCCAGCAGCCCCCCAGCGGGGGGGACGCAGTATTTT.

This chain joins TRBV19 and TRBJ1-5; possible D gene TRBD1, 6 bases. Germline lookup yields CDR1 LNHDA and CDR2 SQIVND (reference sequence). CDR3 length: 17 amino acids. Trimming took 3 bases from V and 2 from J, leaving 17 bases between them. The CDR3 spells CASSMDGGRLGNQPQHF. In nucleotides, the CDR3 is TGTGCCAGTAGTATGGACGGGGGGCGGTTGGGCAATCAGCCCCAGCATTTT.

This chain uses TRBV9 with TRBJ1-1; the D gene is possibly TRBD1 (5 bases). V was pared by 0 bases and J by 2 bases, with 14 bases between. The germline gives CDR1 SGDLS, CDR2 YYNGEE. This CDR3 comprises 16 residues. CDR3 in amino acids: CASSVEGRVFNTEAFF. Written as DNA, the CDR3 is TGTGCCAGCAGCGTAGAGGGCAGGGTGTTCAACACTGAAGCTTTCTTT.